This section outlines one T cell receptor (beta chain) sequence together with its context. The source of the sample is a study of shared clonotypes between healthy human individuals. CDR3 length: 15 amino acids. CDR1 SEHNR and CDR2 FQNEAQ come from the germline V gene (reference sequence). V shed 6 bases and J 10 bases; nucleotides not matched to a gene: 10. The repertoire was sequenced with immunoSEQ multiplex PCR; TCRdb's copy has only in-frame clones and lacks some. The sample holds about 1 million clones, about 76% seen once. V and J are TRBV7-9 and TRBJ1-6; TRBD1 aligns across 9 bases. This sequence originates from a man aged 18 to 30 in good health. Sequences were obtained from memory CD4+ T cells sorted from blood. Subset indicated: CD45RA-negative fraction. The CDR3 region has the DNA TGTGCCAGCAGTGAAACAGGGGGCGGACGGTCACCCCTCCACTTT. Protein product: CASSETGGGRSPLHF.